This T cell receptor (beta chain) was recorded in a study of T cells in localized non-small cell lung cancer. There are 16 residues in the CDR3. Germline assignment: CDR1 MNHNS and CDR2 SASEGT. V trimming: 1 base; J trimming: 5 bases; junction bases outside the gene matches: 8. The repertoire was sequenced with immunoSEQ multiplex PCR; TCRdb's copy has only in-frame clones and lacks some. Counted here are 45,000 to 60,000 clones, more than 85% occurring once; the ten biggest clones make up about 2.3%. The genes are TRBV6-1 and TRBJ2-7, with TRBD1 matching 10 bases. The clonotype comes from a man aged 35-75 years with stage II lung adenocarcinoma. Sequenced here: PBMCs, sampled before any cancer treatment. The CDR3 reads CASSEVPGQGSHEQYF. CDR3 DNA: TGTGCCAGCAGTGAAGTCCCGGGACAGGGGTCCCACGAGCAGTACTTC.